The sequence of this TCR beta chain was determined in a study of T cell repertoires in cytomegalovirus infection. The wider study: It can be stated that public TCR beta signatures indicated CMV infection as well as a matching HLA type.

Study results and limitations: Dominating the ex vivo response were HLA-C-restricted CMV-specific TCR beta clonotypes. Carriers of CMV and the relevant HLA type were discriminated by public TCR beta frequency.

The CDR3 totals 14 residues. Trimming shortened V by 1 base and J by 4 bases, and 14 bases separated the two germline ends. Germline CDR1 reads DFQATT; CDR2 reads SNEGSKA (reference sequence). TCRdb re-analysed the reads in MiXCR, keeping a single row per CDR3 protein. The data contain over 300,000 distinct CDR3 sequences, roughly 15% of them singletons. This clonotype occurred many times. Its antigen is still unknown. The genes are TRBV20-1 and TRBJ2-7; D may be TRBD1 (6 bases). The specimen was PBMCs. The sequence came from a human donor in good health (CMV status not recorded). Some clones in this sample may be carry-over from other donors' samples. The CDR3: CSARVTGSGYEQYF. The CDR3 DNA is TGCAGTGCTAGAGTCACAGGGTCCGGGTACGAGCAGTACTTC.